These 32 T cell receptor beta chains came from one sample sequenced in a study of OX40 agonist ivuxolimab in advanced cancers. Method: immunoSEQ multiplex PCR; TCRdb's copy keeps in-frame clones and lacks some. The sample contains over 75,000 clones, around 87% of which appear only once. The sample here was CD4+ or CD8+ T cells sorted from blood, taken in a trial of the OX40 agonist ivuxolimab. The receptors here all came from an adult with an advanced solid tumor such as melanoma, head and neck, liver or kidney cancer.

The chain employs TRBV30 and TRBJ1-2; TRBD1 matches 7 bases. The CDR3 totals 13 residues. Per germline, CDR1 GTSNPN and CDR2 SVGIG (reference sequence). V trimming: 0 bases; J trimming: 4 bases; junction bases outside the gene matches: 2. CDR3 bases: TGTGCCTGGAGTGTTGGGACAGTCTATGGCTACACCTTC. This gives the protein CAWSVGTVYGYTF. Full variable domain (outside the CDR3, taken from reference TRBV30 and TRBJ1-2): SQTIHQWPATLVQPVGSPLSLECTVEGTSNPNLYWYRQAAGRGLQLLFYSVGIGQISSEVPQNLSASRPQDRQFILSSKKLLLSDSGFYLCAWSVGTVYGYTFGSGTRLTVV.

The chain recombines TRBV11-2 with TRBJ2-2; tentatively, D is TRBD1 (5 bases). The V gene lost 5 bases and the J gene lost 8 bases, with 15 bases spanning the gap. Germline loops: CDR1 SGHAT, CDR2 FQNNGV. The CDR3 is 14 residues long. This chain's CDR3 is CASSPLVGVGELFF. The CDR3 DNA sequence: TGTGCCAGCAGCCCCCTGGTAGGGGTTGGGGAGCTGTTTTTT.

Here the CDR3 reads CAISDLAGGNEQFF. The CDR3 DNA reads as TGTGCCATCAGTGATCTAGCGGGAGGAAATGAGCAGTTCTTC. V gene TRBV10-3 combines with J gene TRBJ2-1; 11 nucleotides agree with TRBD2. The CDR3 is 14 amino acids. The V and J ends lost 3 bases and 7 bases, in that order; junction bases with no gene match: 2. Per germline, CDR1 ENHRY and CDR2 SYGVKD.

V gene TRBV28 combines with J gene TRBJ2-7; D is possibly TRBD1 (5 bases). Trimming shortened V by 7 bases and J by 6 bases, and 13 bases separated the two germline ends. The germline V gene has CDR1 MDHEN and CDR2 SYDVKM. There are 12 residues in the CDR3. For the CDR3, the DNA is TGTGCCAGCACTCGCAGGGTCGGCGAGCAGTACTTC. It encodes CASTRRVGEQYF.

The V gene is TRBV19, the J gene TRBJ1-2; D may be TRBD1 (6 bases). Trimming left V 6 bases short and J 8 bases short, with 16 bases between. Per germline, CDR1 LNHDA and CDR2 SQIVND (reference sequence). CDR3 length: 13 amino acids. The CDR3 bases are TGTGCCAGTAGGGAAGACAGGTTGACAGGCTACACCTTC. This translates into CASREDRLTGYTF.

The chain couples TRBV4-3 to TRBJ2-1; TRBD2 might be the D (6 bases). Germline V gives CDR1 LGHNA, CDR2 YSLEER. The CDR3 is 16 residues long. With 0 bases removed from V and 8 bases from J, the gap between germline ends came to 17 bases. The CDR3 DNA is TGCGCCAGCAGCCAAGATTCCGGGAGTCGAGACTATGAGCAGTTCTTC. It specifies CASSQDSGSRDYEQFF.

This chain joins TRBV7-6 and TRBJ2-3; 9 positions match TRBD1. V shed 5 bases and J 1 base; nucleotides not matched to a gene: 4. This CDR3 is built from 15 residues. CDR1 and CDR2 (germline): SGHVS, FNYEAQ. CDR3: CASSRTGERTDTQYF. The CDR3 DNA reads as TGTGCCAGCAGCCGGACAGGGGAACGCACAGATACGCAGTATTTT.

The rearrangement uses TRBV6-1 and TRBJ2-7; maybe TRBD2 (5 bases). The V end was cut by 1 base, the J end by 6 bases, with 10 bases between. The CDR3 has 13 amino acids. Germline V gene data show CDR1 as MNHNS and CDR2 as SASEGT. CDR3 DNA: TGTGCCAGCAGTGAAGAGAGGGCTTTCGAGCAGTACGTC. This encodes CASSEERAFEQYV.

This chain links TRBV28 with TRBJ1-1, with unresolved D. This CDR3 is 16 amino acids long. The ends were cut back, 1 base at V and 1 base at J, with 13 bases in the middle. Per the germline V gene, CDR1 is MDHEN and CDR2 is SYDVKM. The CDR3 protein is CASSLFERYANTEAFF. CDR3 nucleotide sequence: TGTGCCAGCAGTTTATTCGAGAGATACGCGAACACTGAAGCTTTCTTT.

The V and J genes are TRBV5-1 and TRBJ2-3; D is uncertain. Trimming removed 4 bases from V and 0 bases from J, with 9 bases in between. CDR3 length: 14 residues. In germline, CDR1 is SGHRS, CDR2 YFSETQ. CDR3 sequence reads: CASSSFTSTDTQYF. CDR3 bases: TGCGCCAGCAGCAGTTTTACTAGCACAGATACGCAGTATTTT.

The V gene is TRBV19, the J gene TRBJ1-5; the match to TRBD1 covers 8 bases. V lost 6 bases to trimming and J lost 6 bases; unmatched junction nucleotides: 7. The CDR3 consists of 14 residues. Germline CDR1 reads LNHDA; CDR2 reads SQIVND (reference sequence). This chain's CDR3 is CASREDREGQPQHF. The CDR3 DNA follows: TGTGCCAGTAGGGAGGACAGGGAAGGTCAGCCCCAGCATTTT.

CDR3 sequence (DNA): TGTGCCAGCATTGAGAGGGCCTGCCCCCTCTACGAGCAGTACTTC. This codes for CASIERACPLYEQYF. The chain has TRBV6-4 and TRBJ2-7; tentatively, D is TRBD2 (5 bases). The germline V gene has CDR1 MRHNA and CDR2 SNTAGT. The CDR3 loop spans 15 amino acids. The V end lost 7 bases, the J end lost 3 bases, and 19 bases lay between the germline ends.

This clone occurred once. The chain carries TRBV27 and TRBJ2-1; no definite D call. The germline gives CDR1 MNHEY, CDR2 SMNVEV (reference sequence). There are 12 residues in the CDR3. The V end was cut by 0 bases, the J end by 10 bases, with 7 bases between. CDR3 DNA: TGTGCCAGCAGTTTATCAACACCAGAGCAGTTCTTC. This codes for CASSLSTPEQFF.

This clone has just one count. This chain links TRBV15 with TRBJ2-1; 10 nucleotides match TRBD2. The CDR3 runs to 18 residues. V trimming: 4 bases; J trimming: 7 bases; junction bases outside the gene matches: 16. Germline values: CDR1 LNHNV, CDR2 YYDKDF (reference sequence). CDR3 residues: CATSTRGRASGSGNEQFF. Here the CDR3 DNA reads TGTGCCACCAGCACCCGCGGAAGGGCTAGCGGGAGTGGTAATGAGCAGTTCTTC.

V gene TRBV30 combines with J gene TRBJ2-7; no definite D call. CDR1 and CDR2 (germline): GTSNPN, SVGIG (reference sequence). This CDR3 comprises 14 residues. The germline V and J ends were trimmed by 3 bases and 2 bases, with 14 bases remaining between them. The CDR3 sequence is CAWSGVGYTYEQYF. The CDR3 DNA reads TGTGCCTGGAGCGGAGTCGGTTATACCTACGAGCAGTACTTC.

CDR3 bases: TGTGCCAGCAGTGAAATGATAGTCCAAACCTACGAGCAGTACTTC. Protein: CASSEMIVQTYEQYF. The chain is built from TRBV6-1 and TRBJ2-7; D ambiguous. CDR3 length: 15 amino acids. V was shortened by 2 bases and J by 2 bases, with 13 bases between the two germline ends. Germline CDR1 MNHNS, CDR2 SASEGT.

The chain carries TRBV5-1 and TRBJ1-2, with D possibly TRBD1 on 5 matching bases. Germline CDR1 reads SGHRS; CDR2 reads YFSETQ. The CDR3 contains 13 residues. Trimming stripped 0 bases from V and 2 bases from J, with 5 bases between. The CDR3 region has the DNA TGCGCCAGCAGCTTGGAGGGGAACTATGGCTACACCTTC. Its protein is CASSLEGNYGYTF.

The chain combines TRBV28 with TRBJ1-2; perhaps TRBD1 as D (6 bases). CDR3 length: 14 amino acids. The germline gives CDR1 MDHEN, CDR2 SYDVKM. The V and J ends lost 3 bases and 6 bases respectively, with 14 bases between them. Here the CDR3 DNA reads TGTGCCAGCAGTTTGTGGGGGAGGGGGGATGGCTACACCTTC. As protein: CASSLWGRGDGYTF.

This chain links TRBV11-3 with TRBJ2-2, with 9 bases matching TRBD2. CDR3 length: 18 residues. The trim removed 5 bases at V and 5 bases at J, leaving 15 bases unmatched. Per germline, CDR1 SGHNT and CDR2 YENEEA. The CDR3, as DNA: TGTGCCAGCAGCCACAGCAGAGTAGCGGGAGTAAAGACCGGGGAGCTGTTTTTT. This encodes CASSHSRVAGVKTGELFF.

This clone appeared a few times. The chain has TRBV6-6 and TRBJ2-7; the D gene could be TRBD1 or TRBD2 (6 bases each). The CDR3 is 12 amino acids. Trimming removed 8 bases from V and 5 bases from J, with 13 bases in between. Germline assignment: CDR1 MNHNY and CDR2 SVGAGI (reference sequence). CDR3 coding DNA: TGTGCCAGCTCCGGGGGCCGCCACGAGCAGTACGTC. It specifies CASSGGRHEQYV.

CDR3 sequence reads: CASSLQDIQETQYF. The CDR3 region has the DNA TGCGCCAGCAGCTTGCAGGACATCCAAGAGACCCAGTACTTC. The chain links TRBV5-1 to TRBJ2-5, with a possible D match to TRBD1 (5 bases). The germline gives CDR1 SGHRS, CDR2 YFSETQ. Trimming removed 1 base at V and 1 base at J, with 8 bases between. The CDR3 sequence is 14 residues long. Full variable domain (outside the CDR3, taken from reference TRBV5-1 and TRBJ2-5): KAGVTQTPRYLIKTRGQQVTLSCSPISGHRSVSWYQQTPGQGLQFLFEYFSETQRNKGNFPGRFSGRQFSNSRSEMNVSTLELGDSALYLCASSLQDIQETQYFGPGTRLLVL.

This chain connects TRBV6-5 to TRBJ1-2, with TRBD1 matching 10 bases. The CDR3 loop spans 15 amino acids. J gave up 4 bases and V 6 bases, and 8 bases lay outside the gene matches. CDR1 and CDR2 from the germline V gene are MNHEY and SVGAGI. The CDR3 nucleotides read TGTGCCAGCAGGAACGGCGGGACAGGGGTCTATGGCTACACCTTC. It translates to CASRNGGTGVYGYTF.

The chain is built from TRBV29-1 and TRBJ2-1, with a weak D call TRBD2 (6 bases). CDR3 size: 10 residues. Germline CDR1 is SQVTM and CDR2 is ANQGSEA. V was shortened by 8 bases and J by 7 bases, with 9 bases between the two germline ends. The CDR3 region is CSSGGNEQFF. CDR3 nucleotide sequence: TGCAGCTCTGGGGGGAATGAGCAGTTCTTC.

The V and J genes are TRBV7-2 and TRBJ2-5; perhaps TRBD2 as D (5 bases). Germline V gene lookup returns CDR1 SGHTA and CDR2 FQGNSA. The length of the CDR3 is 13 residues. V dropped 9 bases and J dropped 1 base, with 12 bases sitting between them. This CDR3 is CASRGGPQETQYF. The CDR3 bases are TGTGCCAGTCGGGGTGGACCCCAAGAGACCCAGTACTTC.

The chain combines TRBV27 with TRBJ1-1; weak D call: TRBD1 (6 bases). V was clipped by 0 bases and J by 3 bases, with 11 bases between them. The CDR3 runs 15 residues. Germline assignment: CDR1 MNHEY and CDR2 SMNVEV (reference sequence). This chain's CDR3 is CASSLSPGADTEAFF. The CDR3 bases are TGTGCCAGCAGTTTATCTCCAGGGGCGGACACTGAAGCTTTCTTT.

This chain links TRBV6-5 with TRBJ1-4; the match to TRBD1 covers 9 bases. The CDR3 totals 15 residues. V gave up 8 bases and J gave up 6 bases; unmatched junction bases: 10. Per germline, CDR1 MNHEY and CDR2 SVGAGI. CDR3 coding DNA: TGTGCCAGCGGATGGACAGGGGCACAAGATGAAAAACTGTTTTTT. Amino acid sequence: CASGWTGAQDEKLFF.

The rearrangement joins TRBV5-6 to TRBJ1-3; D is uncertain. The CDR3 sequence is 15 residues long. Germline CDR1 reads SGHDT; CDR2 reads YYEEEE. Trimming shortened V by 2 bases and J by 3 bases, and 12 bases separated the two germline ends. The CDR3 DNA follows: TGTGCCAGCAGCTTATACAGCCTTGGTGGAAACACCATATATTTT. This translates into CASSLYSLGGNTIYF.

In regard to this clone: An end of the junction does not agree with germline; a read error may underlie this. The chain joins TRBV19 to TRBJ1-2; possibly TRBD1 for D (6 bases). The CDR3 spans 13 residues. The germline V gene encodes CDR1 LNHDA and CDR2 SQIVND (reference sequence). The CDR3 bases are TGTGCCAGTAGTGACACAGGGAACTTTGGCTACACCTTC. Residues: CASSDTGNFGYTF.

The chain recombines TRBV5-6 with TRBJ2-2; possible D gene TRBD1, 6 bases. Trimming stripped 1 base from V and 5 bases from J, with 21 bases between. Germline CDR1 and CDR2: SGHDT and YYEEEE. The CDR3 sequence is 18 residues long. The CDR3 here is CASSLPPGWGPGTGELFF. CDR3 nucleotide sequence: TGTGCCAGCAGCTTGCCCCCCGGTTGGGGGCCGGGTACCGGGGAGCTGTTTTTT.

The chain employs TRBV10-3 and TRBJ2-3; tentative D call: TRBD2 (6 bases). This CDR3 spans 13 amino acids. Trimming took 3 bases from V and 5 from J, leaving 9 bases between them. CDR1 is ENHRY and CDR2 is SYGVKD in the germline V gene. CDR3 in amino acids: CAISDPGLDTQYF. The DNA of the CDR3 is TGTGCCATCAGTGACCCGGGACTAGATACGCAGTATTTT.

The rearrangement joins TRBV7-2 to TRBJ2-7; D not certain. This CDR3 spans 11 amino acids. The germline V and J ends were trimmed by 5 bases and 0 bases, with 2 bases remaining between them. Germline CDR1 reads SGHTA; CDR2 reads FQGNSA. The chain's CDR3 is CASSISYEQYF. The CDR3 bases are TGTGCCAGCAGCATCTCCTACGAGCAGTACTTC.

V gene TRBV29-1 combines with J gene TRBJ1-4; 8 positions agree with TRBD1. The CDR3 is 13 amino acids. Trimming removed 7 bases from V and 8 bases from J; junction bases left unmatched: 9. Germline V lookup: CDR1 SQVTM, CDR2 ANQGSEA. CDR3 sequence (DNA): TGCAGCGGACGGGGGACAGGAGGGGAAAAACTGTTTTTT. This sequence encodes CSGRGTGGEKLFF.